Given below is one T cell receptor beta chain in context. This clonotype was counted many times. The target of this receptor is not known. No base-level quality is on record; no much larger clone is a single base apart. TCR cDNA was synthesized by 5'RACE template switching, through which a universal primer site and unique molecular identifiers were introduced. Priming of cDNA synthesis was performed from both the TCR alpha and TCR beta constant segments. Library amplification used two PCR steps, and the second PCR step added sample barcodes and sequencing adapters. Libraries were sequenced on Illumina HiSeq 2500 (2x100 bp) or NovaSeq (2x150 bp). The original pipeline was this. Demultiplexing of reads and collapsing into UMI consensus sequences were performed with MIGEC, and V(D)J alignment was carried out with MiXCR. Clonotypes responding to the vaccine were identified with edgeR on replicate PBMC samples, with the criteria of FDR below 0.01 and a log2 fold change above 5 up to day 15. Each bulk clonotype received a CD4 or CD8 identity based on whether the sequenced CD4 or CD8 repertoire contained that clonotype at higher abundance. TCRdb trimmed public reads at Q25 via fastp, called clones via MiXCR and kept in-frame beta chains. Records with the same CDR3 protein are collapsed into one entry carrying the most frequent genes and DNA. TCRdb assigned the V and J calls; the authors' analysis was not used. The sample table shows approximately 120,000 distinct CDR3 sequences, and around 7.7% are seen once. The leading ten clones occupy around 2.6% of the sample.

The sample's treatment or condition, from its label and the paper: live attenuated yellow fever vaccine strain. PBMCs were isolated from peripheral blood using a standard Ficoll-Paque protocol. Dynabeads CD4 and CD8 positive selection kits were used to isolate the CD4 and CD8 T-cell fractions. TriZol was used to extract RNA from bulk PBMCs, CD4 and CD8 fractions, and dextramer-positive and dextramer-negative fractions. The record originates from a study of T cells after yellow fever vaccination (dated by TCRdb to about 2019). With regard to the full study: Libraries from fractions with low cell numbers were prepared with the SMART-Seq v4 Ultra Low Input RNA kit. To follow T-cell clones before and after primary and booster YFV17D yellow fever vaccination, bulk TCR alpha and beta repertoires were sequenced over time. The cohort comprised two healthy male donors, one aged 18 to 30 and one aged 30 to 40 years. Blood samples were taken at several timepoints before and after primary and secondary immunization, and bulk PBMC replicates and cell subsets were isolated.

Beyond this particular receptor, the publication reports: Because abundant contaminating clonotypes from the bulk population could be contained in FACS-sorted repertoires, computational filtering was required. The secondary T-cell response was found to be weaker but faster than the primary response, with a peak reached on day 5 rather than on day 15. Only two donors were included in the study, so the extent to which the findings can be generalized is limited. After the booster, most of the clones that had expanded following primary vaccination were detected again (roughly 97% of CD4 and more than 85% of CD8), which suggests that memory was broadly maintained. A small share of clonotypes occurred in both CD4 and CD8 compartments, likely arising from convergent recombination.

This receptor was identified in a man between 18 and 29 years old who received the YFV17D yellow fever vaccine. The specimen comprised CD4+ T cells sorted from PBMCs, sampled around 10 days after the first yellow fever vaccination.

The nucleotide sequence reads as follows: TGTGCCAGCAGTGGACCTTGGGGGGAGAATCTCTACAATGAGCAGTTCTTC. Its coded protein is CASSGPWGENLYNEQFF. Recombination connected TRBV25-1 to TRBJ2-1, and the D gene may be TRBD2, 6 bases matching. The germline V gene provides CDR1 MGHDK and CDR2 SYGVNS. At the junction V is shortened by 4 bases and J by 3 bases, with 19 bases in between. The CDR3 measures 17 amino acids from cysteine to phenylalanine. Just CDR3 DNA is preserved here, 51 bases in frame from base 1.